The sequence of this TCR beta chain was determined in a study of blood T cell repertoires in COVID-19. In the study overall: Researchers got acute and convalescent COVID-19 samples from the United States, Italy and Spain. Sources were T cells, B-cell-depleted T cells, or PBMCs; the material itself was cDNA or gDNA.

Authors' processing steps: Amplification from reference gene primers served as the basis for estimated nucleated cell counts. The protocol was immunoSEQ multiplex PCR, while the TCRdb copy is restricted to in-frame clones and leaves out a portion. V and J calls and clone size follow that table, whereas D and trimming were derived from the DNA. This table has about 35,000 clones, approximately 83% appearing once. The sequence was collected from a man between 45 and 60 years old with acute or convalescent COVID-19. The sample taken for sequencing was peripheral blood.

DNA of the CDR3: TGTGCCAGCAGTGACCGGGACAGGGGCCCTTTCAGGCCCCAGCATTTT. Residues: CASSDRDRGPFRPQHF. The chain has TRBV2 and TRBJ1-5, with TRBD1 matching over 10 bases. V was clipped by 3 bases and J by 9 bases; unmatched bases: 11. The V gene's germline CDR1 is SNHLY and CDR2 FYNNEI. This CDR3 contains 16 residues.